What follows are 2 T cell receptor beta chains derived from one specimen sequenced in a study of blood T cell repertoires in COVID-19 (dated by TCRdb to the early 2020s). Library creation used the immunoSEQ multiplex PCR assay. TCRdb's version of the immuneACCESS table is confined to in-frame rearrangements and falls short of the full clone set. An unresolved V gene accounts for under half of the shortfall where checked; the remainder is of unknown origin. The sample records about 280,000 clones, approximately 86% of which are singletons. The ten largest clones capture approximately 14% of the sample. Sequenced sample: peripheral blood. All receptors derive from a woman in her 70s with COVID-19, enrolled during active disease.

V gene TRBV24-1 combines with J gene TRBJ2-2, with TRBD1 identical over 7 bases. The CDR3 is 12 residues long. V was pared by 12 bases and J by 3 bases, with 3 bases of the junction left unmatched. Germline V gives CDR1 KGHDR, CDR2 SFDVKD. As DNA, the CDR3 is TGTGCCCTCCAGGGGGACACCGGGGAGCTGTTTTTT. Amino acid sequence: CALQGDTGELFF.

The V gene is TRBV7-2, the J gene TRBJ1-1; 9 bases map to TRBD1. The CDR3 extends over 14 amino acids. Germline V gene sequence: CDR1 SGHTA, CDR2 FQGNSA. J gave up 7 bases and V 4 bases, and 7 bases lay outside the gene matches. The CDR3 region is CASSSQGARGEAFF. The CDR3 nucleotides read TGTGCCAGCAGCTCACAGGGGGCTAGGGGTGAAGCTTTCTTT.